This TCR beta chain was found in a study of CD8+ T cells in alopecia areata. Germline CDR1 MGHRA, CDR2 YSYEKL. V lost 0 bases, J lost 4 bases, and 9 bases lay in between. This CDR3 is built from 14 residues. Sample treatment: oral pan-JAK inhibitor, 5-10 mg twice daily. Isolated RNA was reverse transcribed into cDNA used as the sequencing template. The repertoire was sequenced with immunoSEQ multiplex PCR; TCRdb's copy has only in-frame clones and lacks some. In the table there are some 190,000 clones, just under 65% of which are singletons. The rearrangement uses TRBV4-1 and TRBJ1-2; D gene unclear. Sequenced here: CD4+ T cells sorted from blood, sampled around week 49, from a patient treated with tofacitinib. The source of this sequence is a human donor with alopecia areata. Here the CDR3 reads CASSQDSQAYGYTF. The CDR3 bases are TGCGCCAGCAGCCAAGACAGTCAAGCCTATGGCTACACCTTC.